This TCR beta chain was profiled in a study of human T cells and chemical hapten exposure. This CDR3 is 17 amino acids long. CDR1 is LGHNA and CDR2 is YNFKEQ in the germline V gene. V shed 4 bases, J shed 5 bases, and the junction held 7 bases outside the gene matches. Time point noted: pre-sensitization, week 0. Treatment of the sample: therapeutic diphenylcyclopropenone sensitization with weekly scalp DPC. TCRdb passed the RACE reads through MiXCR, listing each CDR3 protein once. The sample shows more than 300,000 distinct CDR3 sequences, about 5.1% of them seen only once. The sequences come from whole blood, collected in connection with sensitization to the hapten diphenylcyclopropenone (DPC). The V call is TRBV4-2, the J call TRBJ2-3; 15 bases are a match to TRBD2. The TCR originated in a woman in her forties or fifties with alopecia areata. Some clones in this sample may be carry-over from other donors' samples. CDR3 residues: CASSLQGLAGGIDTQYF. Here the CDR3 DNA reads TGTGCCAGCAGCCTCCAGGGACTAGCGGGAGGTATAGATACGCAGTATTTT.